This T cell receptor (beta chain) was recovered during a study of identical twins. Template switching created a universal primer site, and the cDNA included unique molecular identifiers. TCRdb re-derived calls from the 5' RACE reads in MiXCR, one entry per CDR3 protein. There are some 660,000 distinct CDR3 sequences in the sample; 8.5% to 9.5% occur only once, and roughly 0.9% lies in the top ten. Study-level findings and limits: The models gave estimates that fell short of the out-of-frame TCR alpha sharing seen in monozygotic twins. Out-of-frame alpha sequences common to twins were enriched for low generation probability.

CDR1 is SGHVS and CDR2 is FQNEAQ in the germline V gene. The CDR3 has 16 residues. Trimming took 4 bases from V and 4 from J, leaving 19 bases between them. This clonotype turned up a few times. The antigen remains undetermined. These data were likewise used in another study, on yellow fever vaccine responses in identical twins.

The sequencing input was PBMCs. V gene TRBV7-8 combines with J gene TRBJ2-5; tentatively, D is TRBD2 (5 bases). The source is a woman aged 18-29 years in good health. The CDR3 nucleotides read TGTGCCAGCAGCTACGCCACCGAGGGTTCGGGAGAGACCCAGTACTTC. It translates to CASSYATEGSGETQYF.